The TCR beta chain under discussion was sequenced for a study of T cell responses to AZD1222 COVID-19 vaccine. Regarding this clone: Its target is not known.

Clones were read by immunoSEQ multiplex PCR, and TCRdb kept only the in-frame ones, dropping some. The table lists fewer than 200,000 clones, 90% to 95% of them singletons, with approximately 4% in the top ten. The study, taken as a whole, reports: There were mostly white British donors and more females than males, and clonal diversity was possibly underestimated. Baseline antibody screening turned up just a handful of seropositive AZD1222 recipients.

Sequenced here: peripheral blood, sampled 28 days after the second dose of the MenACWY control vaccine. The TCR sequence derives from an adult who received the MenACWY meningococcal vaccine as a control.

The CDR3 DNA reads as TGTGCCAGTAGTATGGGGGGGGTCTATGGCTACACCTTC. Its protein is CASSMGGVYGYTF. The J gene is TRBJ1-2, the V gene TRBV19; possibly TRBD1 for D (5 bases). V lost 3 bases and J lost 4, with 9 bases in between. CDR3 length: 13 residues. Per the germline V gene, CDR1 is LNHDA and CDR2 is SQIVND (reference sequence).